Included here is one TCR beta chain sequence, with context. Its antigen is unknown. Nothing much larger sits one base from this clone, and base qualities are not available. The data were obtained in a study of radiotherapy plus CTLA-4 blockade in lung cancer listed by TCRdb under 2018. Study-level background: Among the enrolled patients, 18% had an objective response, and 25% to 35% reached disease control. The study at large found these results: After treatment with radiotherapy and ipilimumab, TCR clones that originated in tumors expanded in peripheral blood. Early dynamic changes in blood T cell clones, together with increased serum interferon-beta after radiation, were reported as the strongest predictors of response.

Libraries were prepared through the immunoSEQ multiplex PCR assay. TCRdb holds this immuneACCESS table with in-frame rearrangements only. Some clones are missing; in checked studies, unresolved V genes explain under half, and the rest has no known cause. The sample has roughly 90,000 clones on record, 78% of them singletons. The ten largest clones capture 4% of the sample. The study evaluated CTLA-4 blockade (ipilimumab) given together with focal radiation therapy in patients who had chemo-refractory metastatic non-small-cell lung cancer. CDR1 and CDR2 were assigned from the germline V gene (reference sequence) as SGHKS and YYEKEE. V sheds 4 bases and J sheds 2 bases, leaving 12 bases between their ends. From the cysteine up to the phenylalanine, the CDR3 has a length of 15 residues. Of the read, only the CDR3 DNA is kept; its 45 bases are in frame from base 1.

The chain couples TRBV5-5 to TRBJ2-2; the D gene cannot be resolved reliably. This receptor was obtained from a human donor with non-small cell lung cancer who had a partial response to radiotherapy plus ipilimumab. Some clones in this sample may be carry-over from other donors' samples. The source was peripheral blood, collected from a patient treated with radiotherapy plus ipilimumab. The CDR3 in this case is CASSLTQTNTGELFF. The sequenced DNA is TGTGCCAGCAGCCTGACACAGACCAACACCGGGGAGCTGTTTTTT.